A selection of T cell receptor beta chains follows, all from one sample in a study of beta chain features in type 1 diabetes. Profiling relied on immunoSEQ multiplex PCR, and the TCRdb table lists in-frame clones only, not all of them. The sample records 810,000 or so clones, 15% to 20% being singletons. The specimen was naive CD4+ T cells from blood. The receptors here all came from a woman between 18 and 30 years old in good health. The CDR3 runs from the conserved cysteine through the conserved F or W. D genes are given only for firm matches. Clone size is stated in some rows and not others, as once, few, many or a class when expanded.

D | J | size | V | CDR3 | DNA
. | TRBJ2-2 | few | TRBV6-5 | CATRVITNTGELFF | TGTGCTACTAGGGTCATTACGAACACCGGGGAGCTGTTTTTT
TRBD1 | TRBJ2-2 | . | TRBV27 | CASSLGQGPNTGELFF | TGTGCCAGCAGTTTAGGACAGGGTCCGAACACCGGGGAGCTGTTTTTT
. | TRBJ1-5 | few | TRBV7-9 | CASSFSSNQPQHF | TGTGCCAGCAGCTTTAGTTCTAATCAGCCCCAGCATTTT
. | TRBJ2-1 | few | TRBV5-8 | CASSLGGSSYNEQFF | TGTGCCAGCAGCTTGGGGGGGAGCTCCTACAATGAGCAGTTCTTC
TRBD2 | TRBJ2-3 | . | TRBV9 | CASSVATGEGRDTQYF | TGTGCCAGCAGCGTAGCTACGGGGGAGGGGAGGGATACGCAGTATTTT
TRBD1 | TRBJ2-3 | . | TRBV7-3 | CASSPDRDTDTQYF | TGTGCCAGCAGCCCCGACAGGGACACAGATACGCAGTATTTT
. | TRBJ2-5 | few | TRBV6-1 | CASSRTEETQYF | TGTGCCAGCAGCAGGACAGAAGAGACCCAGTACTTC
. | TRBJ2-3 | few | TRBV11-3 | CASSFSGGADTQYF | TGTGCCAGCAGCTTTAGTGGGGGTGCAGATACGCAGTATTTT
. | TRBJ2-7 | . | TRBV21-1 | CASSKYSQTSGAYEQYF | TGTGCCAGCAGCAAATATTCCCAGACTAGCGGTGCCTACGAGCAGTACTTC
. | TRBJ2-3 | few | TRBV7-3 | CASSLTGSDTQYF | TGTGCCAGCAGCTTAACTGGGTCAGATACGCAGTATTTT
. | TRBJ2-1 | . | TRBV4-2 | CASSHAPGANNNEQFF | TGTGCCAGCAGCCACGCCCCGGGTGCAAATAACAATGAGCAGTTCTTC
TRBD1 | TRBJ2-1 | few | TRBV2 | CASRLQGDEQFF | TGTGCCAGCAGGCTACAGGGGGATGAGCAGTTCTTC